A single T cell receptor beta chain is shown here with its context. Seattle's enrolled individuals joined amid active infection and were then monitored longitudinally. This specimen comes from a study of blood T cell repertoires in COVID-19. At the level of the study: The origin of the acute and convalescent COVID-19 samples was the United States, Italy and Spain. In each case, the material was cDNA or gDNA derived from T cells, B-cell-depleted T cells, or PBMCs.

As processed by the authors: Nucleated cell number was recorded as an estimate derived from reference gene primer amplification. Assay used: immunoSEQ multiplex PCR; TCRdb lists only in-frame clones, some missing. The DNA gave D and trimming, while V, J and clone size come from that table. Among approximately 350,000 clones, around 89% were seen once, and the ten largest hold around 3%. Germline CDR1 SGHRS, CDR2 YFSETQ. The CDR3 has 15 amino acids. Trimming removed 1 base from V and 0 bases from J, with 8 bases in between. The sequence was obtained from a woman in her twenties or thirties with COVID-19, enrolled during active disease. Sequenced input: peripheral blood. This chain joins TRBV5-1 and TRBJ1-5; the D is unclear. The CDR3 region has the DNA TGCGCCAGCAGCTTGAACGGTTATAGCAATCAGCCCCAGCATTTT. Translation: CASSLNGYSNQPQHF.